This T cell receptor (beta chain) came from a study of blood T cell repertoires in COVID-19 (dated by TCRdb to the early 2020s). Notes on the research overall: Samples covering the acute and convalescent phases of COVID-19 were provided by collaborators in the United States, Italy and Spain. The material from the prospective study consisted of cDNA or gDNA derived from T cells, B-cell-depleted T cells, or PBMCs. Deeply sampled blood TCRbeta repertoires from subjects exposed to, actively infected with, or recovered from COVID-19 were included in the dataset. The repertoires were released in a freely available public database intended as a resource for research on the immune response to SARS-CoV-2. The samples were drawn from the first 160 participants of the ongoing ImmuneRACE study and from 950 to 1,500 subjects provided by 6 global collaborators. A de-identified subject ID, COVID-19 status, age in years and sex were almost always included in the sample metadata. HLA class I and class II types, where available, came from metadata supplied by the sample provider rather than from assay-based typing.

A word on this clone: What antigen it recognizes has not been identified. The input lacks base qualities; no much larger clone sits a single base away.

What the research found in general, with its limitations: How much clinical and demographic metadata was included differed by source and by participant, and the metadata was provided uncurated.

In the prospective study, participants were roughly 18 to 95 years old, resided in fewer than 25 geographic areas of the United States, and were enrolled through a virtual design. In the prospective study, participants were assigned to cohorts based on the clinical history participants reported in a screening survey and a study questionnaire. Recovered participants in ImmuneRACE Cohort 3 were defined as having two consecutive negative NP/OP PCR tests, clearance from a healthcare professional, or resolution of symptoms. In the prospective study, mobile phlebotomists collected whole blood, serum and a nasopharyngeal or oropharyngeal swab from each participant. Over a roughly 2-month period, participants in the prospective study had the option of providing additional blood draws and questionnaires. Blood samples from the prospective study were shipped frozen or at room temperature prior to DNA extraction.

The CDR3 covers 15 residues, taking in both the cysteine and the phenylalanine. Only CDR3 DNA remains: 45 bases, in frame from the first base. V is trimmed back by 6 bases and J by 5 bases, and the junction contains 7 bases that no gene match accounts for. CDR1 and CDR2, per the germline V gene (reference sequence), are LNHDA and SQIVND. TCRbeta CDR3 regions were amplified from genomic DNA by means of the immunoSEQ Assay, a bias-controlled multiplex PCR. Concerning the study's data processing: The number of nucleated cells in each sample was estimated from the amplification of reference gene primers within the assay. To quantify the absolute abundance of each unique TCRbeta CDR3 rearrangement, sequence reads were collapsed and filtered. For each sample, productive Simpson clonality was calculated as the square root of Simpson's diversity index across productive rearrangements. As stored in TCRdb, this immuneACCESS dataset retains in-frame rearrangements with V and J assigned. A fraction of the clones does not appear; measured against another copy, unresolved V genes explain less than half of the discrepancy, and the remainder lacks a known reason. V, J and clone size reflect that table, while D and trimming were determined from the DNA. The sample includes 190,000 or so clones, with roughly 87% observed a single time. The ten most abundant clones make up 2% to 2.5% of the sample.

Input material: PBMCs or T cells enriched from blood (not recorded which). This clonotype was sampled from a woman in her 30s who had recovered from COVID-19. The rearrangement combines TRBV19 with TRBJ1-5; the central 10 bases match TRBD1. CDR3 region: CASRSDRGGDQPQHF. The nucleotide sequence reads TGTGCCAGTAGATCGGACAGGGGGGGGGATCAGCCCCAGCATTTT.